These T cell receptor beta chains were read from a single sample in a study of blood T cells in healthy people across ages. TCRdb re-called the 5' RACE reads through MiXCR, storing one row per CDR3 protein. The data hold around 990,000 distinct CDR3 sequences, with less than 45% observed a single time. The sequencing sample was made of blood. These receptors were taken from a man between 18 and 29 years old in good health. Each CDR3 is given with its conserved first and last residue. Fields, in order: CDR3 length, V gene, D gene, J gene, clone size, CDR3 DNA, CDR3 protein. The D gene is left open where the match is weak. Clone size is stated in some rows and not others, as once, few, many or a class when expanded.

CDR3 length: 19; V gene: TRBV7-2; D gene: TRBD2; J gene: TRBJ2-2; clone size: once; CDR3 DNA: TGTGCCAGCAGCTTTAGAACCGAACTAGCGGGGGGTCACACCGGGGAGCTGTTTTTT; CDR3 protein: CASSFRTELAGGHTGELFF
CDR3 length: 10; V gene: TRBV20-1; D gene: TRBD1; J gene: TRBJ1-2; clone size: -; CDR3 DNA: TGCATTGCTAGCGGACAGGGCCGCACCTTC; CDR3 protein: CIASGQGRTF
CDR3 length: 12; V gene: TRBV6-6; D gene: -; J gene: TRBJ2-3; clone size: -; CDR3 DNA: TGTGCCAGCAGTACACGATGGGATACGCAGTATTTT; CDR3 protein: CASSTRWDTQYF
CDR3 length: 13; V gene: TRBV5-6; D gene: -; J gene: TRBJ2-5; clone size: few; CDR3 DNA: TGTGCCAGCAGCACCGACTACCAAGAGACCCAGTACTTC; CDR3 protein: CASSTDYQETQYF
CDR3 length: 13; V gene: TRBV20-1; D gene: -; J gene: TRBJ1-5; clone size: -; CDR3 DNA: TGCAGTGCTAGAGGGCCTATAAATCAGCCCCAGCATTTT; CDR3 protein: CSARGPINQPQHF
CDR3 length: 16; V gene: TRBV6-2/TRBV6-3; D gene: TRBD2; J gene: TRBJ2-1; clone size: -; CDR3 DNA: TGTGCCAGCAGTTACATCGGACTAGCGGGGGACAATGAGCAGTTCTTC; CDR3 protein: CASSYIGLAGDNEQFF
CDR3 length: 13; V gene: TRBV29-1; D gene: -; J gene: TRBJ2-1; clone size: many; CDR3 DNA: TGCAGCGTAAGTACCCGGTTAACGGATGAGCAGTTCTTC; CDR3 protein: CSVSTRLTDEQFF
CDR3 length: 16; V gene: TRBV6-1; D gene: -; J gene: TRBJ1-6; clone size: -; CDR3 DNA: TGTGCCAGCAGTCTCTGGACAGCCCTTAATAATTCACCCCTCCACTTT; CDR3 protein: CASSLWTALNNSPLHF
CDR3 length: 15; V gene: TRBV7-9; D gene: -; J gene: TRBJ1-1; clone size: -; CDR3 DNA: TGTGCCAGCAGCTTAGAGGGACTCCGGAACACTGAAGCTTTCTTT; CDR3 protein: CASSLEGLRNTEAFF
CDR3 length: 13; V gene: TRBV29-1; D gene: TRBD1; J gene: TRBJ1-1; clone size: -; CDR3 DNA: TGCAGCGTGGGGGACAGGCGGAACACTGAAGCTTTCTTT; CDR3 protein: CSVGDRRNTEAFF
CDR3 length: 13; V gene: TRBV24-1; D gene: -; J gene: TRBJ2-2; clone size: -; CDR3 DNA: TGTGCCACCAGACACACCGACACCGGGGAGCTGTTTTTT; CDR3 protein: CATRHTDTGELFF
CDR3 length: 13; V gene: TRBV28; D gene: -; J gene: TRBJ2-1; clone size: -; CDR3 DNA: TGTGCCAGCAGCCCCCCCTATTCAAATGAGCAGTTCTTC; CDR3 protein: CASSPPYSNEQFF
CDR3 length: 14; V gene: TRBV10-3; D gene: -; J gene: TRBJ2-1; clone size: many; CDR3 DNA: TGTGCCATCAGTGAGGGACTGTCCTACAATGAGCAGTTCTTC; CDR3 protein: CAISEGLSYNEQFF
CDR3 length: 15; V gene: TRBV4-1; D gene: TRBD2; J gene: TRBJ2-1; clone size: -; CDR3 DNA: TGCGCCAGCAGCCAAGACGGGGGGGCCTACAATGAGCAGTTCTTC; CDR3 protein: CASSQDGGAYNEQFF
CDR3 length: 13; V gene: TRBV20-1; D gene: -; J gene: TRBJ2-6; clone size: few; CDR3 DNA: TGCAGTGCTTACAGGGCTGGGGCCAACGTCCTGACTTTC; CDR3 protein: CSAYRAGANVLTF
CDR3 length: 13; V gene: TRBV10-3; D gene: -; J gene: TRBJ1-2; clone size: many; CDR3 DNA: TGTGCCATCAGGGGGACAAGGAACTATGGCTACACCTTC; CDR3 protein: CAIRGTRNYGYTF
CDR3 length: 13; V gene: TRBV10-3; D gene: -; J gene: TRBJ1-1; clone size: few; CDR3 DNA: TGTGCCATCAGTGAAGCCCAGGCCACTGAAGCTTTCTTT; CDR3 protein: CAISEAQATEAFF
CDR3 length: 12; V gene: TRBV28; D gene: -; J gene: TRBJ2-3; clone size: -; CDR3 DNA: TGTGCCAGCAGACCCGACAGAGATACGCAGTATTTT; CDR3 protein: CASRPDRDTQYF
CDR3 length: 17; V gene: TRBV6-6; D gene: -; J gene: TRBJ1-1; clone size: few; CDR3 DNA: TGTGCCAGCAGTTACGGGGGCATAAGGGATCGGAGCACTGAAGCTTTCTTT; CDR3 protein: CASSYGGIRDRSTEAFF
CDR3 length: 15; V gene: TRBV12-3/TRBV12-4; D gene: TRBD1; J gene: TRBJ1-1; clone size: -; CDR3 DNA: TGTGCCAGCAGTCTCCAGACAGGGAGGAACACTGAAGCTTTCTTT; CDR3 protein: CASSLQTGRNTEAFF
CDR3 length: 14; V gene: TRBV6-6; D gene: -; J gene: TRBJ1-2; clone size: few; CDR3 DNA: TGTGCCAGCAGTTACTCGGCTGAAGACTATGGCTACACCTTC; CDR3 protein: CASSYSAEDYGYTF
CDR3 length: 15; V gene: TRBV28; D gene: TRBD1; J gene: TRBJ1-1; clone size: -; CDR3 DNA: TGTGCCAGCAGTCTCGGACAGGGAGGGGACACTGAAGCTTTCTTT; CDR3 protein: CASSLGQGGDTEAFF
CDR3 length: 15; V gene: TRBV6-5; D gene: TRBD1; J gene: TRBJ2-3; clone size: -; CDR3 DNA: TGTGCCAGCAGTTACTCTCCGGACAGGGGAGATACGCAGTATTTT; CDR3 protein: CASSYSPDRGDTQYF
CDR3 length: 15; V gene: TRBV7-2; D gene: TRBD1; J gene: TRBJ1-1; clone size: -; CDR3 DNA: TGTGCCAGCAGCTTAGTTCCAGGGGGCCGGCTTGAAGCTTTCTTT; CDR3 protein: CASSLVPGGRLEAFF
CDR3 length: 16; V gene: TRBV11-1; D gene: -; J gene: TRBJ2-3; clone size: -; CDR3 DNA: TGTGCCAGCAGCCCCTGGGGGGCGGCTAGCACAGATACGCAGTATTTT; CDR3 protein: CASSPWGAASTDTQYF
CDR3 length: 13; V gene: TRBV7-9; D gene: TRBD1; J gene: TRBJ2-7; clone size: many; CDR3 DNA: TGTGCCAGCAGCTGGACAGGGTCCTACGAGCAGTACTTC; CDR3 protein: CASSWTGSYEQYF
CDR3 length: 18; V gene: TRBV3-1; D gene: -; J gene: TRBJ1-6; clone size: few; CDR3 DNA: TGTGCCAGCAGCCAAGTTTGGCAGGGGCACTCCTATAATTCACCCCTCCACTTT; CDR3 protein: CASSQVWQGHSYNSPLHF
CDR3 length: 16; V gene: TRBV20-1; D gene: -; J gene: TRBJ2-5; clone size: -; CDR3 DNA: TGCAGTGCTAGAGATAGTTGGGCCGTAGGAACGGAGACCCAGTACTTC; CDR3 protein: CSARDSWAVGTETQYF
CDR3 length: 17; V gene: TRBV9; D gene: TRBD1; J gene: TRBJ1-1; clone size: -; CDR3 DNA: TGTGCCAGCAGCGTAGGGGGGACAGGGGAGGCGTACACTGAAGCTTTCTTT; CDR3 protein: CASSVGGTGEAYTEAFF
CDR3 length: 15; V gene: TRBV20-1; D gene: -; J gene: TRBJ1-5; clone size: -; CDR3 DNA: TGCAGTGCTAGAGAGTCCCAGGGTGGGCGTCAGCCCCAGCATTTT; CDR3 protein: CSARESQGGRQPQHF
CDR3 length: 13; V gene: TRBV7-8; D gene: -; J gene: TRBJ2-7; clone size: -; CDR3 DNA: TGTGCCAGCAGCTTAGTCGTTGACGGCGAGCAGTACTTC; CDR3 protein: CASSLVVDGEQYF
CDR3 length: 13; V gene: TRBV7-2; D gene: TRBD1; J gene: TRBJ1-6; clone size: few; CDR3 DNA: TGTGCCAGCAGGACAGGGCGCAATTCACCCCTCCACTTT; CDR3 protein: CASRTGRNSPLHF
CDR3 length: 16; V gene: TRBV12-3/TRBV12-4; D gene: TRBD1; J gene: TRBJ1-3; clone size: once; CDR3 DNA: TGTGCCAGCAGTTTTACAGGGGGGAACTCTGGAAACACCATATATTTT; CDR3 protein: CASSFTGGNSGNTIYF
CDR3 length: 15; V gene: TRBV27; D gene: TRBD2; J gene: TRBJ2-7; clone size: -; CDR3 DNA: TGTGCCAGCAGTCTAGCGGGGGGGATGATGTACGAGCAGTACTTC; CDR3 protein: CASSLAGGMMYEQYF
CDR3 length: 15; V gene: TRBV29-1; D gene: -; J gene: TRBJ2-3; clone size: many; CDR3 DNA: TGCAGCGGGAATATCGGGACTCCCCTTTCAGATACGCAGTATTTT; CDR3 protein: CSGNIGTPLSDTQYF
CDR3 length: 15; V gene: TRBV28; D gene: -; J gene: TRBJ1-1; clone size: -; CDR3 DNA: TGTGCCAGCAGTTTTGGGGGGAGGTTGAACACTGAAGCTTTCTTT; CDR3 protein: CASSFGGRLNTEAFF
CDR3 length: 14; V gene: TRBV7-2; D gene: -; J gene: TRBJ1-1; clone size: -; CDR3 DNA: TGTGCCAGCAGCTTATCCCGACAGGACACTGAAGCTTTCTTT; CDR3 protein: CASSLSRQDTEAFF
CDR3 length: 14; V gene: TRBV5-1; D gene: -; J gene: TRBJ1-2; clone size: -; CDR3 DNA: TGCGCCAGCAGCTTGTCACAGACTAACTATGGCTACACCTTC; CDR3 protein: CASSLSQTNYGYTF
CDR3 length: 14; V gene: TRBV6-2/TRBV6-3; D gene: -; J gene: TRBJ1-2; clone size: -; CDR3 DNA: TGTGCCAGCAGTTTCCGGGACACTGTGTATGGCTACACCTTC; CDR3 protein: CASSFRDTVYGYTF
CDR3 length: 13; V gene: TRBV2; D gene: -; J gene: TRBJ1-1; clone size: many; CDR3 DNA: TGTGCCAGCAGTGAAGACAGGGCCACTGAAGCTTTCTTT; CDR3 protein: CASSEDRATEAFF
CDR3 length: 14; V gene: TRBV9; D gene: TRBD1; J gene: TRBJ1-2; clone size: -; CDR3 DNA: TGTGCCAGCAGCAATGGGGACAGGGTCGATGGCTACACCTTC; CDR3 protein: CASSNGDRVDGYTF
CDR3 length: 15; V gene: TRBV6-6; D gene: -; J gene: TRBJ1-2; clone size: once; CDR3 DNA: TGTGCCAGCAGTTACTCCGCTGACAGTCACTATGACTACACCTTC; CDR3 protein: CASSYSADSHYDYTF
CDR3 length: 16; V gene: TRBV24-1; D gene: -; J gene: TRBJ2-7; clone size: -; CDR3 DNA: TGTGCCACCAGTGATTTTAAAGTCAGCACCTACAATGAGCAGTACTTC; CDR3 protein: CATSDFKVSTYNEQYF
CDR3 length: 13; V gene: TRBV6-2/TRBV6-3; D gene: -; J gene: TRBJ2-1; clone size: many; CDR3 DNA: TGTGCCAGCTGCCAGGTTACCTACAATGAGCAGTTCTTC; CDR3 protein: CASCQVTYNEQFF
CDR3 length: 15; V gene: TRBV10-3; D gene: -; J gene: TRBJ1-5; clone size: -; CDR3 DNA: TGTGCCATCAGTGAGTCTCGGGGGTTAAAACAGCCCCAGCATTTT; CDR3 protein: CAISESRGLKQPQHF
CDR3 length: 15; V gene: TRBV20-1; D gene: TRBD1; J gene: TRBJ2-4; clone size: -; CDR3 DNA: TGCAGTGCTAGGGGGACAGGGTGGTCCAAAAACATTCAGTACTTC; CDR3 protein: CSARGTGWSKNIQYF
CDR3 length: 14; V gene: TRBV2; D gene: TRBD1; J gene: TRBJ1-2; clone size: -; CDR3 DNA: TGTGCCAGCAGTGAAGGGACAGGCCTCTATGGCTACACCTTC; CDR3 protein: CASSEGTGLYGYTF
CDR3 length: 15; V gene: TRBV7-2; D gene: -; J gene: TRBJ1-6; clone size: -; CDR3 DNA: TGTGCCAGCAGCTTAGTCTCCATTTCGGGTTCACCCCTCCACTTT; CDR3 protein: CASSLVSISGSPLHF
CDR3 length: 16; V gene: TRBV6-1; D gene: -; J gene: TRBJ2-2; clone size: -; CDR3 DNA: TGTGCCAGCAGTGAACTTGTGGGTTATTTTCCCGGGGAGCTGTTTTTT; CDR3 protein: CASSELVGYFPGELFF
CDR3 length: 15; V gene: TRBV27; D gene: -; J gene: TRBJ1-1; clone size: few; CDR3 DNA: TGTGCCAGCAGGGGATCACAGGGCTTGAACACTGAAGCTTTCTTT; CDR3 protein: CASRGSQGLNTEAFF
CDR3 length: 14; V gene: TRBV19; D gene: -; J gene: TRBJ2-7; clone size: -; CDR3 DNA: TGTGCCAGTAGTATGGGGAGCTCCTACAATGAGCAGTACTTC; CDR3 protein: CASSMGSSYNEQYF
CDR3 length: 15; V gene: TRBV12-3/TRBV12-4; D gene: -; J gene: TRBJ2-3; clone size: few; CDR3 DNA: TGTGCCAGCAGTTTCCCGGACAGTTCCTCAGATACGCAGTATTTT; CDR3 protein: CASSFPDSSSDTQYF